The 22 T cell receptor beta chains presented below share a single source sample, sequenced in a study of graft-versus-host responses after intestinal transplantation. Using immunoSEQ multiplex PCR, the repertoire was profiled, and TCRdb retains in-frame clones only, with some absent. The sample comprises approximately 24,000 clones, 90% to 95% of which are singletons, and roughly 0.8% rests with the top ten. The sequenced sample was PBMCs, obtained more than 29 days after intestinal transplant. These TCRs come from a human patient who received an intestinal transplant, so some T cells may come from the graft donor.

V is TRBV7-9 and J is TRBJ1-1; D is unresolved. CDR1 and CDR2 (germline): SEHNR, FQNEAQ (reference sequence). Trimming removed 2 bases at V and 2 bases at J, with 18 bases between. This CDR3 contains 17 residues. The DNA for the CDR3 is TGTGCCAGCAGCTTAAGTTTCGTACGGGAAACTAACACTGAAGCTTTCTTT. Residues: CASSLSFVRETNTEAFF.

This chain uses TRBV2 with TRBJ1-5; 7 nucleotides align to TRBD1. Germline V gene sequence: CDR1 SNHLY, CDR2 FYNNEI. J was trimmed by 2 bases and V by 4 bases; bases with no gene match: 17. The CDR3 covers 19 residues. The CDR3 loop reads CASSGGPDRTTYGNQPQHF. For the CDR3, the DNA is TGTGCCAGCAGTGGTGGCCCGGACAGGACCACATATGGCAATCAGCCCCAGCATTTT.

The rearrangement joins TRBV2 to TRBJ2-7; 9 bases fit TRBD1. This CDR3 region has 17 residues. From germline, CDR1 is SNHLY and CDR2 FYNNEI. The junction had 10 bases not matched to a gene; V was cut back by 0 bases and J by 4 bases. CDR3 sequence: CASSEAPGQGIDYEQYF. The CDR3 DNA sequence: TGTGCCAGCAGTGAAGCCCCGGGACAGGGAATTGATTACGAGCAGTACTTC.

The chain is built from TRBV7-9 and TRBJ2-3; 7 bases match TRBD1. The V and J ends lost 4 bases and 3 bases, in that order; junction bases with no gene match: 13. Germline CDR1 and CDR2: SEHNR and FQNEAQ (reference sequence). CDR3 size: 17 residues. The CDR3 reads CASSWNIGQDTTDTQYF. CDR3 in DNA: TGTGCCAGCAGCTGGAATATAGGACAGGACACTACAGATACGCAGTATTTT.

This clone was detected once. J is TRBJ2-7 and V is TRBV5-1; 9 bases map to TRBD1. Trimming at V came to 3 bases and at J to 4 bases, leaving 5 bases not matched to a gene. Per the germline V gene, CDR1 is SGHRS and CDR2 is YFSETQ. The CDR3 covers 14 residues. In DNA form, the CDR3 reads TGCGCCAGCAGCTCCAGGACAGGGGAGTACGAGCAGTACTTC. Its translation is CASSSRTGEYEQYF.

This chain uses TRBV30 with TRBJ1-1; D is unclear. The CDR3 spans 13 residues. Trimming removed 2 bases from V and 2 bases from J, with 9 bases in between. Germline V lookup: CDR1 GTSNPN, CDR2 SVGIG (reference sequence). In DNA form, the CDR3 reads TGTGCCTGGAGTCAAAGGCTCAACACTGAAGCTTTCTTT. Translation: CAWSQRLNTEAFF.

The gene calls are TRBV7-2 and TRBJ1-5; weak D call: TRBD1 (5 bases). There are 13 residues in the CDR3. CDR1 and CDR2 from the germline V gene are SGHTA and FQGNSA. V dropped 5 bases and J dropped 4 bases, with 9 bases sitting between them. This CDR3 is CASSRQMNQPQHF. The DNA for the CDR3 is TGTGCCAGCAGCCGACAGATGAATCAGCCCCAGCATTTT.

The chain recombines TRBV5-4 with TRBJ2-6; D is possibly TRBD1 (5 bases). There are 15 residues in the CDR3. V was clipped by 1 base and J by 4 bases, with 9 bases between them. CDR1 and CDR2 (germline): SGHNT, YYREEE (reference sequence). The CDR3 spells CASSLRGPGANVLTF. The CDR3 DNA is TGTGCCAGCAGCTTGAGGGGCCCCGGGGCCAACGTCCTGACTTTC. Full variable domain (remainder filled in from reference TRBV5-4 and TRBJ2-6): ETGVTQSPTHLIKTRGQQVTLRCSSQSGHNTVSWYQQALGQGPQFIFQYYREEENGRGNFPPRFSGLQFPNYSSELNVNALELDDSALYLCASSLRGPGANVLTFGAGSRLTVL.

This chain joins TRBV27 and TRBJ1-2, with 8 bases matching TRBD1. The ends lost 5 bases at V and 4 bases at J; junction bases unmatched: 3. Looked up from germline, CDR1 is MNHEY and CDR2 is SMNVEV (reference sequence). The CDR3 is 13 amino acids. The DNA for the CDR3 is TGTGCCAGCAGTAGGACAGGGTCCTATGGCTACACCTTC. Amino acids: CASSRTGSYGYTF.

The chain joins TRBV19 to TRBJ1-2, with TRBD1 as a possible D gene (5 bases). CDR1 is LNHDA, CDR2 SQIVND, per germline (reference sequence). V lost 3 bases, J lost 7 bases, and 6 bases lay in between. This CDR3 region has 11 residues. DNA of the CDR3: TGTGCCAGTAGTATCCAGGGTGGCTACACCTTC. This gives the protein CASSIQGGYTF.

The chain carries TRBV15 and TRBJ1-5; 11 bases line up with TRBD1. There are 16 residues in the CDR3. Trimming removed 0 bases from V and 4 bases from J; junction bases left unmatched: 2. The germline V gene has CDR1 LNHNV and CDR2 YYDKDF (reference sequence). CDR3 nucleotides: TGTGCCACCAGCAGAGAAGGACAGGGGGCAAATCAGCCCCAGCATTTT. Translating gives CATSREGQGANQPQHF.

A single count supports this clone. The chain employs TRBV7-2 and TRBJ2-3; unclear D gene. Trimming removed 5 bases at V and 2 bases at J, with 11 bases between. CDR3 length: 14 residues. Germline V CDR1 and CDR2: SGHTA, FQGNSA. The CDR3 DNA sequence: TGTGCCAGCAGCCCTAGGCCATACACAGATACGCAGTATTTT. This translates into CASSPRPYTDTQYF. Full variable domain (outside the CDR3, taken from reference TRBV7-2 and TRBJ2-3): GAGVSQSPSNKVTEKGKDVELRCDPISGHTALYWYRQSLGQGLEFLIYFQGNSAPDKSGLPSDRFSAERTGGSVSTLTIQRTQQEDSAVYLCASSPRPYTDTQYFGPGTRLTVL.

The chain links TRBV4-1 to TRBJ1-1, with 8 bases identical to TRBD1. The CDR3 is made up of 16 amino acids. V dropped 1 base and J dropped 2; count of bases not matched to a gene: 6. Germline loops: CDR1 MGHRA, CDR2 YSYEKL. The CDR3, as DNA: TGCGCCAGCAGCCAAGTCCAGGGGGCTTTTAACACTGAAGCTTTCTTT. Protein product: CASSQVQGAFNTEAFF.

The CDR3 sequence: CASSLEGRTPYNEQYF. CDR3 DNA: TGCGCCAGCAGCTTGGAAGGACGGACTCCCTACAATGAGCAGTACTTC. V and J are TRBV5-1 and TRBJ2-5; D may be TRBD2 (5 bases). V was shortened by 0 bases and J by 11 bases, with 23 bases between the two germline ends. Germline CDR1 SGHRS, CDR2 YFSETQ. CDR3 length: 16 amino acids.

The chain combines TRBV28 with TRBJ2-7; D call uncertain. V was shortened by 0 bases and J by 5 bases, with 5 bases between the two germline ends. Germline CDR1 and CDR2: MDHEN and SYDVKM. This CDR3 is 12 amino acids long. CDR3 nucleotides: TGTGCCAGCAGTTTATGGTGGGACGAGCAGTACTTC. Protein sequence: CASSLWWDEQYF.

The V and J genes are TRBV7-2 and TRBJ1-5; unclear D gene. V was trimmed by 5 bases and J by 4 bases, leaving 15 bases between them. Germline V CDR1 and CDR2: SGHTA, FQGNSA. The CDR3 runs 15 residues. CDR3 sequence: CASSPGVTVNQPQHF. DNA for the CDR3: TGTGCCAGCAGCCCAGGAGTAACGGTGAATCAGCCCCAGCATTTT.

The V and J genes are TRBV4-3 and TRBJ2-7; a possible D gene is TRBD2 (7 bases). This CDR3 region has 15 residues. V shed 0 bases and J shed 4 bases, with 13 bases lying between them. Germline V gene data show CDR1 as LGHNA and CDR2 as YSLEER. CDR3 nucleotides: TGCGCCAGCAGCCAAGACCCACAGGGAGGGTACGAGCAGTACTTC. This codes for CASSQDPQGGYEQYF.

This clone was seen just once. The chain joins TRBV14 to TRBJ1-6; D is uncertain. This CDR3 is built from 13 residues. Germline lookup yields CDR1 SGHDN and CDR2 FVKESK. The V end was cut by 4 bases, the J end by 8 bases, with 9 bases between. The CDR3 sequence: CASSLGRYSPLHF. The CDR3 DNA reads as TGTGCCAGCAGCCTTGGACGGTATTCACCCCTCCACTTT. The entire variable domain, with the rest obtained from reference TRBV14 and TRBJ1-6, is as follows: EAGVTQFPSHSVIEKGQTVTLRCDPISGHDNLYWYRRVMGKEIKFLLHFVKESKQDESGMPNNRFLAERTGGTYSTLKVQPAELEDSGVYFCASSLGRYSPLHFGNGTRLTVT.

The rearrangement joins TRBV5-5 to TRBJ1-1; 9 nucleotides line up with TRBD1. V was pared by 6 bases and J by 7 bases, with 10 bases of the junction left unmatched. CDR3 length: 14 residues. Germline V gene sequence: CDR1 SGHKS, CDR2 YYEKEE (reference sequence). This CDR3 reads CASNLVTGGVEAFF. DNA for the CDR3: TGTGCCAGCAACCTCGTTACAGGGGGCGTTGAAGCTTTCTTT.

This sequence joins TRBV5-1 and TRBJ2-3; D remains unclear. Between the trimmed V and J ends, which lost 1 base and 6 bases, there was a span of 12 bases. Germline CDR1 SGHRS, CDR2 YFSETQ. The CDR3 length is 14 residues. The CDR3 sequence: CASSLRSNWDTQYF. The CDR3, as DNA: TGCGCCAGCAGCTTGAGGTCTAATTGGGATACGCAGTATTTT.

This clone occurred once. J is TRBJ1-1 and V is TRBV11-2; D may be TRBD1 (5 bases). This CDR3 contains 15 residues. The ends were cut back, 1 base at V and 4 bases at J, with 13 bases in the middle. Germline assignment: CDR1 SGHAT and CDR2 FQNNGV. CDR3 in amino acids: CASSLGGGRGTEAFF. Here the CDR3 DNA reads TGTGCCAGCAGCTTAGGTGGAGGGAGGGGCACTGAAGCTTTCTTT. The full variable domain, with the rest looked up from reference TRBV11-2 and TRBJ1-1, is EAGVAQSPRYKIIEKRQSVAFWCNPISGHATLYWYQQILGQGPKLLIQFQNNGVVDDSQLPKDRFSAERLKGVDSTLKIQPAKLEDSAVYLCASSLGGGRGTEAFFGQGTRLTVV.

The chain joins TRBV27 to TRBJ2-1, with 11 bases fitting TRBD2. The trim removed 6 bases at V and 5 bases at J, leaving 3 bases unmatched. The CDR3 contains 14 residues. In germline, CDR1 is MNHEY, CDR2 SMNVEV (reference sequence). CDR3 in amino acids: CASRGLAVNNEQFF. The CDR3 DNA reads as TGTGCCAGCAGGGGACTAGCGGTAAACAATGAGCAGTTCTTC.